The T cell receptor beta chain described here comes from a study of cytomegalovirus exposure and HLA in healthy donors. Primers: 60 Vbeta forward and 13 Jbeta reverse. Using immunoSEQ multiplex PCR, the repertoire was profiled, and TCRdb retains in-frame clones only, with some absent. The sample holds 150,000 to 200,000 clones, 79% seen once. CDR1 and CDR2 (germline): MDHEN, SYDVKM. This CDR3 is built from 14 residues. Trimming took 3 bases from V and 0 from J, leaving 8 bases between them. This clone appeared once. Its target is not known. Study-level points and caveats: Previously analyzed data showed that most TCR beta V segments were productive at a frequency of about 87% or about 30%. For most subjects, TCR beta sequences were reported to predict HLA-A and HLA-B alleles with accuracy. Later, an analysis showed that TCR beta chains associated with HLA were more clonally expanded than others that were equally common. Per a later analysis, about 17,000 TCR beta sequences showed association with HLA alleles at 0.05 false discovery rate.

The sample was PBMCs. The V gene is TRBV28, the J gene TRBJ1-1; D possibly corresponds to TRBD1 (5 bases). The receptor was isolated from a woman in her forties or fifties in good health and CMV-seronegative. The CDR3 loop reads CASSFAGLNTEAFF. For the CDR3, the DNA is TGTGCCAGCAGTTTTGCAGGGCTGAACACTGAAGCTTTCTTT.